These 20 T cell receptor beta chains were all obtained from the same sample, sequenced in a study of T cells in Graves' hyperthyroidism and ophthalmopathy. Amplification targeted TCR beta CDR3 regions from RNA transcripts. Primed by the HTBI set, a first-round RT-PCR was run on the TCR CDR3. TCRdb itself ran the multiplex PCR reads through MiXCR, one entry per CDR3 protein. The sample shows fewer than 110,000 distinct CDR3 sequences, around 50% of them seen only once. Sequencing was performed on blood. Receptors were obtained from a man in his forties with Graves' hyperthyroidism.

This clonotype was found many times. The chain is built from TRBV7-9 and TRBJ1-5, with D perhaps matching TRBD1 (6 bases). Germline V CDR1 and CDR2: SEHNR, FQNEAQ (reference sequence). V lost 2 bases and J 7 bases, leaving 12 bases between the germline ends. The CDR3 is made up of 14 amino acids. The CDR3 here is CASSLTSGEQPQHF. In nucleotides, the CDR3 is TGTGCCAGCAGCTTAACGTCAGGGGAACAGCCCCAGCATTTT.

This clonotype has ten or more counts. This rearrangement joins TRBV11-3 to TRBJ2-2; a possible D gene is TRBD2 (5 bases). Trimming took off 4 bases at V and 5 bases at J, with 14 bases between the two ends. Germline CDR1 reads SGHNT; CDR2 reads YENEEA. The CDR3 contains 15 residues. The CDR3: CASSSPLLVTGELFF. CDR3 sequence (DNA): TGTGCCAGCAGCTCTCCCTTACTAGTAACCGGGGAGCTGTTTTTT.

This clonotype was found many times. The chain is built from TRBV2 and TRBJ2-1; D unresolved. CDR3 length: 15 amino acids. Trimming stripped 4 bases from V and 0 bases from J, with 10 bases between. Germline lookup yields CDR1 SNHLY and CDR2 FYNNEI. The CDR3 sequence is CASSGGSLSYNEQFF. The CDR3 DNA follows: TGTGCCAGCAGTGGTGGTAGCCTCTCCTACAATGAGCAGTTCTTC.

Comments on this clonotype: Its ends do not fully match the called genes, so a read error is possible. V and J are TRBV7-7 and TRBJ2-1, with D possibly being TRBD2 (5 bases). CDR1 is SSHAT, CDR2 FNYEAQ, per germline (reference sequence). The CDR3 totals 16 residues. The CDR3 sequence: CASSLASGSSYNEQFF. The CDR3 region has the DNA TGTGCTAGCAGCTTAGCGAGTGGAAGCTCCTACAATGAGCAGTTCTTC.

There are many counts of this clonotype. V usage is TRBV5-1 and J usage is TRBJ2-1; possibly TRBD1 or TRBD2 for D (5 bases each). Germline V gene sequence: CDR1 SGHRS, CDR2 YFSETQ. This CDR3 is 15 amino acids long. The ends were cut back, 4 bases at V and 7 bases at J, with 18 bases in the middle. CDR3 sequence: CASSSRDRPYNEQFF. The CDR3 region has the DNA TGCGCCAGCAGCAGCCGGGACCGCCCTTATAATGAGCAGTTCTTC.

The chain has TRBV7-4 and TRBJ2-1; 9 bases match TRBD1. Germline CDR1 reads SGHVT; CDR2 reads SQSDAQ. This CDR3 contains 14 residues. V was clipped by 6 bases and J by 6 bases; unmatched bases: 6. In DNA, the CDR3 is TGTGCCAGCAGTAACGGGACAGGGCCCAATGAGCAGTTCTTC. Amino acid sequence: CASSNGTGPNEQFF.

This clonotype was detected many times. This chain's CDR3 is CSAKEETQYF. As DNA, the CDR3 is TGCAGTGCTAAAGAAGAGACCCAGTACTTC. V gene TRBV20-1 combines with J gene TRBJ2-5; no firm D call. The V end was cut by 4 bases, the J end by 3 bases, with 3 bases between. This CDR3 contains 10 residues. Germline V gene sequence: CDR1 DFQATT, CDR2 SNEGSKA (reference sequence).

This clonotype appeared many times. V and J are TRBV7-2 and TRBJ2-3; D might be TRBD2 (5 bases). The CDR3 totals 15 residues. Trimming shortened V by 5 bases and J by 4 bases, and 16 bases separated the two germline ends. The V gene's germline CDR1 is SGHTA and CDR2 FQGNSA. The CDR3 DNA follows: TGTGCCAGCAGCCCCCCCGAGGGTGCGGCAGATACGCAGTATTTT. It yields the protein CASSPPEGAADTQYF.

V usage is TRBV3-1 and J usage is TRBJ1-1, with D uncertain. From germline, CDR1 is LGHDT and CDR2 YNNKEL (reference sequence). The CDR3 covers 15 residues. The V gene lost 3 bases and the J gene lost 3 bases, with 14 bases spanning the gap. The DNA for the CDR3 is TGTGCCAGCAGCCACCTGGGCAGCGTGGACACTGAAGCTTTCTTT. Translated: CASSHLGSVDTEAFF.

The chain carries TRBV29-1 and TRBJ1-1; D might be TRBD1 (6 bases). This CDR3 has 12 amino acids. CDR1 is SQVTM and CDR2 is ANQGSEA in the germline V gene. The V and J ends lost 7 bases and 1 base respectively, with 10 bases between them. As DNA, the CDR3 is TGCAGCGAACAGGGCCCGAACACTGAAGCTTTCTTT. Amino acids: CSEQGPNTEAFF.

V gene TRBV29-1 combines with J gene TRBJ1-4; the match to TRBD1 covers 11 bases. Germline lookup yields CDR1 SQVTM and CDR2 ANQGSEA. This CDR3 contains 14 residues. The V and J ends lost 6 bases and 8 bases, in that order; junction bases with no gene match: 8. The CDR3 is CSVASDRGREKLFF. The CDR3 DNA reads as TGCAGCGTGGCCTCGGACAGGGGGCGGGAAAAACTGTTTTTT.

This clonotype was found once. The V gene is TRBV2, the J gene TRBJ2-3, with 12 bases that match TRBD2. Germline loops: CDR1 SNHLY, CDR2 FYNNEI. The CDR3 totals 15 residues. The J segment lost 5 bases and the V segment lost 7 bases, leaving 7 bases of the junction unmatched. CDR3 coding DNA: TGTGCCAGCACGACTAGCGGGAGTACGGGAGATACGCAGTATTTT. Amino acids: CASTTSGSTGDTQYF. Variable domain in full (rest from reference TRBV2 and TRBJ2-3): EPEVTQTPSHQVTQMGQEVILRCVPISNHLYFYWYRQILGQKVEFLVSFYNNEISEKSEIFDDQFSVERPDGSNFTLKIRSTKLEDSAMYFCASTTSGSTGDTQYFGPGTRLTVL.

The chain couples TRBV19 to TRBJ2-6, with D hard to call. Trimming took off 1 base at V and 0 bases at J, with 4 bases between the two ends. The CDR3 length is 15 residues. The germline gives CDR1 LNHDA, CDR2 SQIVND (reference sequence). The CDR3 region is CASSIGHSGANVLTF. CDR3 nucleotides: TGTGCCAGTAGTATAGGACACTCTGGGGCCAACGTCCTGACTTTC.

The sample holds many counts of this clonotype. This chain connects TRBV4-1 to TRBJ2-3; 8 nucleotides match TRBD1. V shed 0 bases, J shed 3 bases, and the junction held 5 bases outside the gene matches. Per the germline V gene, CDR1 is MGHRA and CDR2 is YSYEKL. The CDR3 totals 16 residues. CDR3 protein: CASSQDGQGRTDTQYF. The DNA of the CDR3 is TGCGCCAGCAGCCAAGACGGACAGGGAAGGACAGATACGCAGTATTTT.

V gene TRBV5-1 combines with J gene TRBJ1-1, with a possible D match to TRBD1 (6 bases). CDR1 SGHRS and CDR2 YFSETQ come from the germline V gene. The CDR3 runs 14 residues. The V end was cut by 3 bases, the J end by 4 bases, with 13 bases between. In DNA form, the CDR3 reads TGCGCCAGCAGCTGGGGGGGAGGGGGCACTGAAGCTTTCTTT. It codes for CASSWGGGGTEAFF. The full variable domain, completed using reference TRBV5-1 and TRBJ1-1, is KAGVTQTPRYLIKTRGQQVTLSCSPISGHRSVSWYQQTPGQGLQFLFEYFSETQRNKGNFPGRFSGRQFSNSRSEMNVSTLELGDSALYLCASSWGGGGTEAFFGQGTRLTVV.

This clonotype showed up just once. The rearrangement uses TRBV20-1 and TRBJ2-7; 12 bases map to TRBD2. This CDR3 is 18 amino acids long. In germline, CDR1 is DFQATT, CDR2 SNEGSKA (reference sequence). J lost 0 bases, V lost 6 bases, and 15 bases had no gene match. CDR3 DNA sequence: TGCAGTGCAAAGACAAGGGGGACTAGCGGGTGGAACTCCTACGAGCAGTACTTC. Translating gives CSAKTRGTSGWNSYEQYF.

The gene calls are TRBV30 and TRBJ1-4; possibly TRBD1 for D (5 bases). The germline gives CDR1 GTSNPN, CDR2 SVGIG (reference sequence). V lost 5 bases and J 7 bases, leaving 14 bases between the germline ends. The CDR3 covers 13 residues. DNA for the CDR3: TGTGCCTGGTCCGGGGGTGTGGGTGAAAAACTGTTTTTT. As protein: CAWSGGVGEKLFF.

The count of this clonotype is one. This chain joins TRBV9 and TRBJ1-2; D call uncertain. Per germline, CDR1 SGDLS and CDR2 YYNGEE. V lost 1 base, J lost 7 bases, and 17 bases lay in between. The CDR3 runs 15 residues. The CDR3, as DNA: TGTGCCAGCAGCGTAACGTCGGGCAGTGAGGCTGGCTACACCTTC. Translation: CASSVTSGSEAGYTF. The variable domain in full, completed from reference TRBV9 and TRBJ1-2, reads DSGVTQTPKHLITATGQRVTLRCSPRSGDLSVYWYQQSLDQGLQFLIQYYNGEERAKGNILERFSAQQFPDLHSELNLSSLELGDSALYFCASSVTSGSEAGYTFGSGTRLTVV.

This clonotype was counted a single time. CDR3 nucleotide sequence: TGTGCCGGCATCTCACCAAGGCCGAACACTGAAGCTTTCTTT. It specifies CAGISPRPNTEAFF. The chain joins TRBV2 to TRBJ1-1; D not resolved. This CDR3 comprises 14 residues. Trimming took off 11 bases at V and 1 base at J, with 17 bases between the two ends. Germline CDR1 and CDR2: SNHLY and FYNNEI.

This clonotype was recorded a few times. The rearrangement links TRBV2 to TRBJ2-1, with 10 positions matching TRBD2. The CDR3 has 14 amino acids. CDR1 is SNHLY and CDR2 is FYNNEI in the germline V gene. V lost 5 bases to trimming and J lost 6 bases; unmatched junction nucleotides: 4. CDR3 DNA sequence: TGTGCCAGCAGTCCAAGACTAGCGGGCAATGAGCAGTTCTTC. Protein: CASSPRLAGNEQFF.